The subject of this entry is one T cell receptor beta chain. Indicated time point: pre-treatment baseline. This CDR3 has 16 amino acids. Trimming removed 5 bases from V and 6 bases from J, with 22 bases in between. CDR1 and CDR2 (germline): SGHDN, FVKESK. The table came from immunoSEQ multiplex PCR; TCRdb's copy has only in-frame clones and leaves some out. The data contain about 22,000 clones, roughly 89% of them singletons. The entry originates in a study of blood T cell dynamics during melanoma immunotherapy. The clonotype comes from a human donor with melanoma. Sequenced here: blood, sampled from a patient treated with checkpoint blockade. The chain employs TRBV14 and TRBJ1-1; possible D gene TRBD1, 5 bases. CDR3 coding DNA: TGTGCCAGCAGCACTCCGCCTAGGGGAGGACTACCTGAAGCTTTCTTT. This codes for CASSTPPRGGLPEAFF.